This T cell receptor beta chain was captured in a study of beta chain features in type 1 diabetes. Since all of the isolated RNA was reverse transcribed, expressed TCRB transcripts were what got sequenced. Sequencing used immunoSEQ multiplex PCR; TCRdb keeps in-frame clones, though not all of them. In the table there are under 250,000 clones, roughly 15% of which are singletons. Sequencing used naive CD4+ T cells from blood. This TCR was sampled from a woman aged 40 to 50 in good health.

The CDR3 nucleotides are TGTGCCAGCAGCGTACGGACAGGTCAAGAGACCCAGTACTTC. This codes for CASSVRTGQETQYF. This chain joins TRBV9 and TRBJ2-5; 7 bases map to TRBD1. With 1 base clipped from V and 2 bases from J, the junction kept 2 bases outside the gene matches. The CDR3 runs 14 residues. CDR1 is SGDLS and CDR2 is YYNGEE in the germline V gene.